These T cell receptor beta chains were read from a single sample in a study of T cells in Graves' hyperthyroidism and ophthalmopathy. TCRdb re-analysed the multiplex PCR reads in MiXCR, keeping a single row per CDR3 protein. The sample includes about 700,000 distinct CDR3 sequences, 14% seen only once; the top ten take roughly 10%. The specimen sequenced was blood. The receptors originated from a woman younger than 35 with Graves' hyperthyroidism. Both conserved end residues are part of each CDR3. The order of the fields is clone size, V gene, D gene, J gene, CDR3 DNA, CDR3 protein. D genes are given only for firm matches. Some rows have no size entry. The others give once, few or many, or a class for an expanded clone.

clone_size: NA
v_call: TRBV6-1
d_call: TRBD1
j_call: TRBJ2-5
cdr3_nt: TGTGCCAGAGGGACAGCTACTCAAGAGACCCAGTACTTC
cdr3_aa: CARGTATQETQYF

clone_size: many
v_call: TRBV27
d_call: TRBD1
j_call: TRBJ1-2
cdr3_nt: TGTGCCAGCTGGCGGACAGGGCGGTATGGCTACACCTTC
cdr3_aa: CASWRTGRYGYTF

clone_size: few
v_call: TRBV9
d_call: NA
j_call: TRBJ1-2
cdr3_nt: TGTGCCAGCAGCTCTGCAGGGTGGAACTATGGCTACACCTTC
cdr3_aa: CASSSAGWNYGYTF

clone_size: NA
v_call: TRBV19
d_call: TRBD2
j_call: TRBJ2-1
cdr3_nt: TGTGCCAGTAGTTTTTTAAGCGGGAGCCTCTCCTACAATGAGCAGTTCTTC
cdr3_aa: CASSFLSGSLSYNEQFF

clone_size: many
v_call: TRBV30
d_call: NA
j_call: TRBJ2-1
cdr3_nt: TGTGGGGCTAGCCCTTTTTCCTACAATGAGCAGTTCTTC
cdr3_aa: CGASPFSYNEQFF

clone_size: NA
v_call: TRBV28
d_call: TRBD1
j_call: TRBJ1-2
cdr3_nt: TGTGCCAGCAGTTTCAATAGATGGGGAAAGGACAGGGGCCAGGCTGGGTTCGTCTACACCTTC
cdr3_aa: CASSFNRWGKDRGQAGFVYTF

clone_size: few
v_call: TRBV12-3/TRBV12-4
d_call: NA
j_call: TRBJ1-6
cdr3_nt: TGTGCCAGCCGAAGGGAGGGCAATTCACCCCTCCACTTT
cdr3_aa: CASRREGNSPLHF

clone_size: many
v_call: TRBV3-1
d_call: TRBD2
j_call: TRBJ2-1
cdr3_nt: TGTGCCAGCAGTCTAGCGGGAGGGTCCATAGATGAGCAGTTCTTC
cdr3_aa: CASSLAGGSIDEQFF

clone_size: many
v_call: TRBV20-1
d_call: TRBD2
j_call: TRBJ2-3
cdr3_nt: TGCAGTGTTAAGACTAGCGGTACAGATACGCAGTATTTT
cdr3_aa: CSVKTSGTDTQYF

clone_size: many
v_call: TRBV2
d_call: NA
j_call: TRBJ1-4
cdr3_nt: TGTGCCAGCAGTTACCAGGGTTCAACTAATGAAAAACTGTTTTTT
cdr3_aa: CASSYQGSTNEKLFF

clone_size: many
v_call: TRBV11-2
d_call: NA
j_call: TRBJ1-6
cdr3_nt: TGTGCCAGCAGCCCCTCCCAAGGGACCCTCCACTTT
cdr3_aa: CASSPSQGTLHF

clone_size: many
v_call: TRBV20-1
d_call: NA
j_call: TRBJ2-1
cdr3_nt: TGCAGTGCTAGCGGGGGCTCCTACAATGAGCAGTTCTTC
cdr3_aa: CSASGGSYNEQFF

clone_size: many
v_call: TRBV18
d_call: NA
j_call: TRBJ1-3
cdr3_nt: TGTGCCAGCTCACCACCCCAGGGCGCTGCTGGAAACACCATATATTTT
cdr3_aa: CASSPPQGAAGNTIYF

clone_size: NA
v_call: TRBV19
d_call: NA
j_call: TRBJ2-3
cdr3_nt: TGTGCCAGCAGGGACTGGGGGGGCACAGATACGCAGTATTTT
cdr3_aa: CASRDWGGTDTQYF

clone_size: NA
v_call: TRBV29-1
d_call: TRBD2
j_call: TRBJ2-1
cdr3_nt: TGCAGCGTTGAGGGAGGGCCAAAGTCCTACAATGAGCAGTTCTTC
cdr3_aa: CSVEGGPKSYNEQFF

clone_size: many
v_call: TRBV12-3/TRBV12-4
d_call: NA
j_call: TRBJ2-1
cdr3_nt: TGTGCCAGCAGTTTATTTCCCTACAATGAGCAGTTCTTC
cdr3_aa: CASSLFPYNEQFF

clone_size: NA
v_call: TRBV24-1
d_call: NA
j_call: TRBJ1-2
cdr3_nt: TGTGCCACCAGTGATTTCCCTTTGAGCTATGGCTACACCTTC
cdr3_aa: CATSDFPLSYGYTF

clone_size: many
v_call: TRBV16
d_call: NA
j_call: TRBJ2-7
cdr3_nt: TGTGCCAGCAGCCTTAGGGCCAACCAGGGCGAGCAGTACTTC
cdr3_aa: CASSLRANQGEQYF

clone_size: few
v_call: TRBV10-3
d_call: NA
j_call: TRBJ2-5
cdr3_nt: TGTGCCATCAGTGACGACCGGGAGACCCAGTACTTC
cdr3_aa: CAISDDRETQYF

clone_size: few
v_call: TRBV5-5
d_call: NA
j_call: TRBJ1-1
cdr3_nt: TGTGCCAGCAGCTTGGTTCCGGCAATGAACACTGAAGCTTTCTTT
cdr3_aa: CASSLVPAMNTEAFF

clone_size: few
v_call: TRBV20-1
d_call: NA
j_call: TRBJ1-5
cdr3_nt: TGCAGTGCTAATCCGGGACAAGGGCGGCCCCAGCATTTT
cdr3_aa: CSANPGQGRPQHF

clone_size: many
v_call: TRBV6-2/TRBV6-3
d_call: NA
j_call: TRBJ1-5
cdr3_nt: TGTGCCAGCAGCCACGACGATCAGCCCCAGCATTTT
cdr3_aa: CASSHDDQPQHF

clone_size: NA
v_call: TRBV28
d_call: NA
j_call: TRBJ2-1
cdr3_nt: TGTGCCAGCAGTTTTGTCACTTACAATGAGCAGTTCTTC
cdr3_aa: CASSFVTYNEQFF

clone_size: NA
v_call: TRBV11-2
d_call: NA
j_call: TRBJ1-2
cdr3_nt: TGTGCCAGCAGCTTATGGGGGTCCGCCCCCAGCTATGGCTACACCTTC
cdr3_aa: CASSLWGSAPSYGYTF

clone_size: many
v_call: TRBV20-1
d_call: TRBD2
j_call: TRBJ2-7
cdr3_nt: TGCAGTGCTACCTCCCTAGCGGGAGCTGACGAGCAGTACTTC
cdr3_aa: CSATSLAGADEQYF

clone_size: NA
v_call: TRBV7-2
d_call: TRBD2
j_call: TRBJ2-1
cdr3_nt: TGTGCCAGCAGTCCCGACCCCGGGACTAGCAGCTACAATGGGCAGTTCTTC
cdr3_aa: CASSPDPGTSSYNGQFF

clone_size: many
v_call: TRBV20-1
d_call: TRBD1
j_call: TRBJ2-5
cdr3_nt: TGCAGTGCTAGAGATTTGAGGGGGACAGGGAGTTTTGGAGAGACCCAGTACTTC
cdr3_aa: CSARDLRGTGSFGETQYF

clone_size: many
v_call: TRBV2
d_call: TRBD2
j_call: TRBJ2-1
cdr3_nt: TGTGCCACCGTCCCCGGGACTAGCGGGGCGAGCTCCTACAATGAGCAGTTCTTC
cdr3_aa: CATVPGTSGASSYNEQFF

clone_size: few
v_call: TRBV5-1
d_call: NA
j_call: TRBJ2-2
cdr3_nt: TGCGCCAGCAGCCCCCGACCCGGGGAGCTGTTTTTT
cdr3_aa: CASSPRPGELFF

clone_size: NA
v_call: TRBV5-5
d_call: TRBD2
j_call: TRBJ2-1
cdr3_nt: TGTGCCAGCAGTGAGGCCGCGGGAGCGCCAAGATCGACCAATGAGCAGTTCTTC
cdr3_aa: CASSEAAGAPRSTNEQFF

clone_size: many
v_call: TRBV28
d_call: NA
j_call: TRBJ2-3
cdr3_nt: TGTGCCAGCAGAGTGGCGGGGTACACAGATACGCAGTATTTT
cdr3_aa: CASRVAGYTDTQYF

clone_size: many
v_call: TRBV6-1
d_call: TRBD2
j_call: TRBJ2-7
cdr3_nt: TGTGCCAGCAGCCCGATTAGTGGGAGGGATCCCTACGAGCAGTACTTC
cdr3_aa: CASSPISGRDPYEQYF

clone_size: NA
v_call: TRBV18
d_call: TRBD1
j_call: TRBJ2-1
cdr3_nt: TGTGCCAGCTCACCCCCTTGGACAGGGGGCATCTACAATGAGCAGTTCTTC
cdr3_aa: CASSPPWTGGIYNEQFF

clone_size: few
v_call: TRBV30
d_call: NA
j_call: TRBJ2-1
cdr3_nt: TGTGCCTGGAGTGTAGTAGAGGGGATAAATGAGCAGTTCTTC
cdr3_aa: CAWSVVEGINEQFF

clone_size: few
v_call: TRBV29-1
d_call: TRBD2
j_call: TRBJ2-2
cdr3_nt: TGCAGCGTTACCACTAGCGGGGGCGGGGAGCTGTTTTTT
cdr3_aa: CSVTTSGGGELFF